These 23 T cell receptor beta chains originate from one sample sequenced in a study of blood T cell repertoires in COVID-19. Data came from immunoSEQ multiplex PCR; TCRdb stores just in-frame clones and leaves some out. The data contain a few hundred thousand clones, approximately 89% of them singletons. Sequencing was performed on peripheral blood. The receptors were gathered from a woman between 45 and 65 years old who had recovered from COVID-19.

The chain is built from TRBV9 and TRBJ1-1, with D tentatively TRBD1 (6 bases). Trimming took off 4 bases at V and 1 base at J, with 11 bases between the two ends. CDR1 is SGDLS and CDR2 is YYNGEE in the germline V gene. This CDR3 region has 14 residues. CDR3 residues: CASSPGAGNTEAFF. CDR3 nucleotide sequence: TGTGCCAGCAGCCCAGGGGCAGGGAACACTGAAGCTTTCTTT.

The chain links TRBV18 to TRBJ1-3; 7 bases are a match to TRBD1. The CDR3 runs 15 residues. Losses at the gene ends were 3 bases for V and 2 bases for J; bases not matched to a gene: 4. Germline V gene sequence: CDR1 KGHSH, CDR2 LQKENI. In nucleotides, the CDR3 is TGTGCCAGCTCACCTTCTGGGACAGCTGGAAACACCATATATTTT. This gives the protein CASSPSGTAGNTIYF.

The V and J genes are TRBV11-3 and TRBJ2-3; TRBD2 matches at 8 bases. Per the germline V gene, CDR1 is SGHNT and CDR2 is YENEEA. This CDR3 has 16 amino acids. The junction had 9 bases not matched to a gene; V was cut back by 5 bases and J by 2 bases. CDR3 in DNA: TGTGCCAGCAGCCCTGGGGTAGCGGGATTCACAGATACGCAGTATTTT. Translating gives CASSPGVAGFTDTQYF.

This clone was counted only a few times. V gene TRBV19 combines with J gene TRBJ1-5; D is uncertain. Trimming removed 5 bases from V and 2 bases from J, with 13 bases in between. The CDR3 loop spans 15 amino acids. The V gene's germline CDR1 is LNHDA and CDR2 SQIVND (reference sequence). This CDR3 is CASSEDILGNQPQHF. The DNA for the CDR3 is TGTGCCAGTAGTGAGGATATTTTGGGCAATCAGCCCCAGCATTTT.

For this clone: One junction end disagrees with the germline gene, perhaps due to a read error. The genes are TRBV7-7 and TRBJ1-6, with 7 bases identical to TRBD1. CDR1 and CDR2 from the germline V gene are SSHAT and FNYEAQ (reference sequence). This CDR3 has 16 amino acids. The CDR3 loop is CASSLGGGAKNSPLHF. The CDR3 DNA is TGTGCTAGCAGCTTAGGGGGCGGGGCCAAGAATTCACCCCTCCACTTT.

The count of this clone is one. This chain connects TRBV29-1 to TRBJ1-2; 7 bases agree with TRBD1. CDR1 and CDR2 (germline): SQVTM, ANQGSEA. The CDR3 loop spans 14 amino acids. V shed 0 bases, J shed 4 bases, and the junction held 5 bases outside the gene matches. The CDR3 reads CSVEDWAGGYGYTF. The CDR3 DNA reads as TGCAGCGTTGAAGATTGGGCAGGGGGCTATGGCTACACCTTC.

This chain joins TRBV19 and TRBJ2-5, with 7 bases that match TRBD2. Losses at the gene ends were 3 bases for V and 2 bases for J; bases not matched to a gene: 9. The CDR3 length is 16 residues. In germline, CDR1 is LNHDA, CDR2 SQIVND (reference sequence). The CDR3: CASSIGAGVLQETQYF. The CDR3, as DNA: TGTGCCAGTAGTATTGGGGCGGGAGTCCTTCAAGAGACCCAGTACTTC.

DNA of the CDR3: TGTGCCAGCGGGGCAACAGGGACGGGGAACACTGAAGCTTTCTTT. Translating it yields CASGATGTGNTEAFF. V is TRBV9 and J is TRBJ1-1; TRBD1 might be the D (6 bases). Germline loops: CDR1 SGDLS, CDR2 YYNGEE. The V and J ends lost 7 bases and 1 base respectively, with 17 bases between them. The CDR3 extends over 15 amino acids.

The chain employs TRBV28 and TRBJ2-1; 10 nucleotides line up with TRBD2. V shed 5 bases, J shed 12 bases, and the junction held 7 bases outside the gene matches. The CDR3 runs 13 residues. Per the germline V gene, CDR1 is MDHEN and CDR2 is SYDVKM. CDR3 sequence reads: CASSLRSGRPQFF. The CDR3 DNA reads as TGTGCCAGCAGTCTACGTAGCGGGAGGCCGCAGTTCTTC.

This clone was seen once. The gene calls are TRBV3-1 (or the pseudogene TRBV3-2) and TRBJ1-6; D uncertain. There are 16 residues in the CDR3. Germline CDR1 LGHDT, CDR2 YNNKEL (reference sequence). Trimming removed 1 base from V and 9 bases from J, with 16 bases in between. The CDR3 region is CASSQVGGRRSSPLHF. The CDR3 DNA is TGTGCCAGCAGCCAAGTTGGAGGCAGGCGAAGTTCACCCCTCCACTTT.

The gene calls are TRBV28 and TRBJ1-6, with D hard to call. The CDR3 totals 13 residues. Germline assignment: CDR1 MDHEN and CDR2 SYDVKM. V was clipped by 3 bases and J by 9 bases, with 9 bases between them. As DNA, the CDR3 is TGTGCCAGCAGTTTGAGAGCCTCTTCACCCCTCCACTTT. Encoded protein: CASSLRASSPLHF. The full variable domain, its missing parts supplied by reference TRBV28 and TRBJ1-6, is DVKVTQSSRYLVKRTGEKVFLECVQDMDHENMFWYRQDPGLGLRLIYFSYDVKMKEKGDIPEGYSVSREKKERFSLILESASTNQTSMYLCASSLRASSPLHFGNGTRLTVT.

The chain has TRBV5-4 and TRBJ2-7, with D possibly matching TRBD1 (6 bases). The ends were cut back, 5 bases at V and 5 bases at J, with 11 bases in the middle. Germline CDR1 and CDR2: SGHNT and YYREEE (reference sequence). The CDR3 length is 12 residues. The CDR3, as DNA: TGTGCCAGCAGGGACAGCCGGGACGAGCAGTACTTC. Translated: CASRDSRDEQYF. Combining the CDR3 with reference TRBV5-4 and TRBJ2-7 gives the whole variable domain ETGVTQSPTHLIKTRGQQVTLRCSSQSGHNTVSWYQQALGQGPQFIFQYYREEENGRGNFPPRFSGLQFPNYSSELNVNALELDDSALYLCASRDSRDEQYFGPGTRLTVT.

The chain employs TRBV9 and TRBJ2-5; D perhaps matches TRBD1 (6 bases). The CDR3 has 16 amino acids. Trimming took 4 bases from V and 2 from J, leaving 18 bases between them. Germline loops: CDR1 SGDLS, CDR2 YYNGEE. CDR3 residues: CASSPIPLGAQETQYF. The CDR3 DNA reads as TGTGCCAGCAGCCCGATCCCTCTGGGGGCACAAGAGACCCAGTACTTC.

This clone was seen once. The chain couples TRBV19 to TRBJ1-1, with D perhaps TRBD1 (6 bases). This CDR3 contains 13 residues. Germline loops: CDR1 LNHDA, CDR2 SQIVND (reference sequence). V was cut by 6 bases and J by 0 bases, with 8 bases left in between. CDR3 residues: CASRRTVNTEAFF. CDR3 in DNA: TGTGCCAGTAGACGGACAGTGAACACTGAAGCTTTCTTT.

The gene calls are TRBV28 and TRBJ2-1; D is perhaps TRBD2 (5 bases). Trimming took 5 bases from V and 5 from J, leaving 16 bases between them. Germline loops: CDR1 MDHEN, CDR2 SYDVKM. The CDR3 consists of 15 residues. The CDR3 here is CASSPDRGFNNEQFF. CDR3 coding DNA: TGTGCCAGCAGTCCGGATCGAGGGTTCAACAATGAGCAGTTCTTC.

The chain uses TRBV19 and TRBJ2-3; 10 bases are shared with TRBD2. V gave up 1 base and J gave up 4 bases; unmatched junction bases: 11. Per the germline V gene, CDR1 is LNHDA and CDR2 is SQIVND (reference sequence). The CDR3 runs 18 residues. CDR3 loop: CASSIGVNLAGVADTQYF. The CDR3 nucleotides are TGTGCCAGTAGTATAGGGGTTAATCTAGCGGGGGTGGCAGATACGCAGTATTTT.

This clone was seen more than once but under ten times. The genes are TRBV7-9 and TRBJ2-7; D remains ambiguous. The CDR3 runs 14 residues. Germline-derived CDR1 and CDR2 are SEHNR and FQNEAQ (reference sequence). The V end lost 7 bases, the J end lost 2 bases, and 15 bases lay between the germline ends. CDR3 DNA: TGTGCCAGCACCAGCGAGAGTCCTCCCTACGAGCAGTACTTC. Encoded protein: CASTSESPPYEQYF.

This clone was recorded at least ten times. The chain is built from TRBV7-3 and TRBJ2-1; 7 nucleotides line up with TRBD2. There are 15 residues in the CDR3. Per germline, CDR1 SGHTA and CDR2 FQGTGA. After removal of 2 bases from V and 7 bases from J, the junction contained 8 bases not matched to a gene. The CDR3 spells CASSLGQGGVNEQFF. As DNA, the CDR3 is TGTGCCAGCAGCTTAGGGCAGGGAGGGGTAAATGAGCAGTTCTTC.

The genes are TRBV11-2 and TRBJ2-3; TRBD2 might be the D (5 bases). The CDR3 has 14 amino acids. Germline V gene lookup returns CDR1 SGHAT and CDR2 FQNNGV. V was cut by 6 bases and J by 0 bases, with 10 bases left in between. CDR3 amino acids: CASRNPGSTDTQYF. The CDR3 bases are TGTGCCAGCAGGAATCCGGGGAGCACAGATACGCAGTATTTT.

The chain couples TRBV7-9 to TRBJ2-7; 10 positions match TRBD2. CDR1 and CDR2 from the germline V gene are SEHNR and FQNEAQ (reference sequence). The length of the CDR3 is 16 residues. The ends lost 5 bases at V and 2 bases at J; junction bases unmatched: 9. DNA of the CDR3: TGTGCCAGCAGCCCGAGGCTACTAGCGGGGACCTACGAGCAGTACTTC. This translates into CASSPRLLAGTYEQYF.

This sequence joins TRBV14 and TRBJ1-1; a possible D gene is TRBD1 (6 bases). The germline CDR1 and CDR2 sequences are SGHDN and FVKESK. The V end was cut by 4 bases, the J end by 4 bases, with 10 bases between. The CDR3 totals 13 residues. CDR3 protein: CASSRQGRTEAFF. The CDR3 DNA is TGTGCCAGCAGCCGGCAGGGGCGCACTGAAGCTTTCTTT.

This rearrangement joins TRBV28 to TRBJ2-1, with D uncertain. This CDR3 has 15 amino acids. The germline V gene has CDR1 MDHEN and CDR2 SYDVKM. Trimming shortened V by 3 bases and J by 6 bases, and 15 bases separated the two germline ends. Here the CDR3 DNA reads TGTGCCAGCAGTTTGGCCGCTAGGCTCGTCAATGAGCAGTTCTTC. It encodes CASSLAARLVNEQFF.

V usage is TRBV5-1 and J usage is TRBJ2-1, with D perhaps matching TRBD2 (7 bases). Trimming left V 4 bases short and J 8 bases short, with 13 bases between. The CDR3 consists of 13 residues. Germline CDR1 SGHRS, CDR2 YFSETQ. CDR3 residues: CASSPGGADEQFF. CDR3 nucleotides: TGCGCCAGCAGCCCTGGGGGGGCGGATGAGCAGTTCTTC.